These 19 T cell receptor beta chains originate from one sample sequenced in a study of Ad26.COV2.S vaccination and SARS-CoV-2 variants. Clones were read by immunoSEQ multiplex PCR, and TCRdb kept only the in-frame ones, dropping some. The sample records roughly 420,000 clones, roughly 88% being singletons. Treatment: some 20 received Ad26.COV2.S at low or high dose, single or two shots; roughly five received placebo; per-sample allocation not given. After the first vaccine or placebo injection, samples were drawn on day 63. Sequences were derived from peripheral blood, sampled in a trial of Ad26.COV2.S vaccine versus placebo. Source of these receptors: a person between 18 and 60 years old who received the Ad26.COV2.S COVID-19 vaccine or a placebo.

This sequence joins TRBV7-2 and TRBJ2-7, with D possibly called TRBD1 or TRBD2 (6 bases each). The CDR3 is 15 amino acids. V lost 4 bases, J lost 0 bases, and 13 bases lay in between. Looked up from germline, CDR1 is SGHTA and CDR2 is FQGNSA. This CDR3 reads CASSSLTGASYEQYF. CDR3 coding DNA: TGTGCCAGCAGCTCTCTCACGGGGGCCTCCTACGAGCAGTACTTC.

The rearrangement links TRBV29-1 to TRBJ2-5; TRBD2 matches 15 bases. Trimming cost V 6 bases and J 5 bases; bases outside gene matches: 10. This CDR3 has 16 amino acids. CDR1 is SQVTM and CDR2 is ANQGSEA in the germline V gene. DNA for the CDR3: TGCAGCGTCGCGGGACTAGCGGGGGGTCCTGCGGAGACCCAGTACTTC. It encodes CSVAGLAGGPAETQYF.

The CDR3: CASRSTRGGGDTQYF. CDR3 sequence (DNA): TGTGCCAGCAGAAGTACACGGGGGGGCGGAGATACGCAGTATTTT. The chain has TRBV5-6 and TRBJ2-3; 8 positions agree with TRBD2. V gave up 5 bases and J gave up 5 bases; unmatched junction bases: 10. Germline V gives CDR1 SGHDT, CDR2 YYEEEE. The CDR3 spans 15 residues.

The CDR3 region has the DNA TGTGCCAGCGGGTTCAGTGGAAACACCATATATTTT. Protein sequence: CASGFSGNTIYF. This chain uses TRBV6-5 with TRBJ1-3, with D hard to call. The CDR3 has 12 residues. Germline CDR1 reads MNHEY; CDR2 reads SVGAGI. V lost 8 bases and J 3 bases, leaving 8 bases between the germline ends.

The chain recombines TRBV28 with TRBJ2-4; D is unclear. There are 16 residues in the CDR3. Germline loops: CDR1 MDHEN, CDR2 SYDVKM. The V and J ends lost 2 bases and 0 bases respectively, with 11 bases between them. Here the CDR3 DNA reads TGTGCCAGCAGTTTAGTATCGTTGCTAGCCAAAAACATTCAGTACTTC. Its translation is CASSLVSLLAKNIQYF.

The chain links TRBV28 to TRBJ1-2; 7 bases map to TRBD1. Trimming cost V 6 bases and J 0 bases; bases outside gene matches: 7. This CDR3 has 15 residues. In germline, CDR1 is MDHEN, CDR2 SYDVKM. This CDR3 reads CASSQTGVSNYGYTF. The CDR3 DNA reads TGTGCCAGCAGCCAAACAGGGGTTTCTAACTATGGCTACACCTTC.

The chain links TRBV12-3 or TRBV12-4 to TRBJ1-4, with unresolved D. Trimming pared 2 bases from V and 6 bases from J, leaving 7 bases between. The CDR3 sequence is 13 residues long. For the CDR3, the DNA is TGTGCCAGCAGTTTAACCACGGATGAAAAACTGTTTTTT. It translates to CASSLTTDEKLFF.

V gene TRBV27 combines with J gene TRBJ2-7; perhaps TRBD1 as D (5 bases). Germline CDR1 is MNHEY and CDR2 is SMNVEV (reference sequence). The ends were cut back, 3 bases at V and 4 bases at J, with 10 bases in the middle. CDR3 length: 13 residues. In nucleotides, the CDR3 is TGTGCCAGCAGTTTGCAGGGTAGGTACGAGCAGTACTTC. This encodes CASSLQGRYEQYF.

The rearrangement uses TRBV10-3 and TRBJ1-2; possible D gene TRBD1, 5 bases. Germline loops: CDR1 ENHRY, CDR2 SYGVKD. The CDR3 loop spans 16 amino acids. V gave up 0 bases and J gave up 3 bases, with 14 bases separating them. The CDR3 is CAISESTQGNDYGYTF. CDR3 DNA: TGTGCCATCAGTGAGTCGACTCAGGGTAACGACTATGGCTACACCTTC.

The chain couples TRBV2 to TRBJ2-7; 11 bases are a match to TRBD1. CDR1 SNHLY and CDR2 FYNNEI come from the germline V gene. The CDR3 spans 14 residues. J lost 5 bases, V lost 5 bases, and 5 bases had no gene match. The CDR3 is CASSRDRGIHEQYF. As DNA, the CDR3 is TGTGCCAGCAGTAGGGACAGGGGGATCCACGAGCAGTACTTC.

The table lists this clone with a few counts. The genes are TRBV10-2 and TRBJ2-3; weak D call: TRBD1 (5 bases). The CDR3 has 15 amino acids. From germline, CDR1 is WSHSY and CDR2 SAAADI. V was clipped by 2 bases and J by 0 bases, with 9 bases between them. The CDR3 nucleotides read TGCGCCAGCAGTGAGCAGGGAACTAGCACAGATACGCAGTATTTT. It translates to CASSEQGTSTDTQYF.

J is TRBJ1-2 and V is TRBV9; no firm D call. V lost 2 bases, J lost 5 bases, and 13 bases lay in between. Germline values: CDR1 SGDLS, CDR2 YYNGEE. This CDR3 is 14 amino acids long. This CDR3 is CASSVTTVGYGYTF. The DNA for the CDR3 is TGTGCCAGCAGCGTGACCACGGTGGGATATGGCTACACCTTC.

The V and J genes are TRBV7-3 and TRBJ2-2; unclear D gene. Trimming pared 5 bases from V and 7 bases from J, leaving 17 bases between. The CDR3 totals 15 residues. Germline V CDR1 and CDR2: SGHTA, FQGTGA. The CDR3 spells CASSPDPAPGGELFF. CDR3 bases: TGTGCCAGCAGCCCGGACCCGGCTCCAGGCGGGGAGCTGTTTTTT.

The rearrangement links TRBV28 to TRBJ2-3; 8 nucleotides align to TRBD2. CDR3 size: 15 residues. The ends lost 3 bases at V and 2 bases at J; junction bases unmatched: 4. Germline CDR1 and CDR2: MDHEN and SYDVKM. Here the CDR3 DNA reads TGTGCCAGCAGTTTCTTAGCGGGGCTCACAGATACGCAGTATTTT. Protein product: CASSFLAGLTDTQYF. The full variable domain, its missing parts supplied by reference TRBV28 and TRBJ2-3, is DVKVTQSSRYLVKRTGEKVFLECVQDMDHENMFWYRQDPGLGLRLIYFSYDVKMKEKGDIPEGYSVSREKKERFSLILESASTNQTSMYLCASSFLAGLTDTQYFGPGTRLTVL.

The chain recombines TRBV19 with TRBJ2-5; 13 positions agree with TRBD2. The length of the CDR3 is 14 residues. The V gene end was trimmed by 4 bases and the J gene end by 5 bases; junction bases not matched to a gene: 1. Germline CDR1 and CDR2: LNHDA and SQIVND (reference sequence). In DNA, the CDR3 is TGTGCCAGTAGTACGACTAGCGGGGGGGAGACCCAGTACTTC. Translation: CASSTTSGGETQYF.

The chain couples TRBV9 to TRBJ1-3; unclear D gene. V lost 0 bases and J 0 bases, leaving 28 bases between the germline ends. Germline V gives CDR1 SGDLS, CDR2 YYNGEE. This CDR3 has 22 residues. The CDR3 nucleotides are TGTGCCAGCAGCGTAGATGTGGAGCCCCGAGGGAATGTTGGACTCTCTGGAAACACCATATATTTT. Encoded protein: CASSVDVEPRGNVGLSGNTIYF.

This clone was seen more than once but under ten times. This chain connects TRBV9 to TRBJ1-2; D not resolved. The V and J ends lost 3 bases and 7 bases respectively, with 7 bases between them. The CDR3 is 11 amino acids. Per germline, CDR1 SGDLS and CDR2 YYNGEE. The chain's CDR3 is CASSASSGYTF. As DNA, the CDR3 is TGTGCCAGCAGCGCCTCGAGTGGCTACACCTTC. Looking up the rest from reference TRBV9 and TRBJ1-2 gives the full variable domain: DSGVTQTPKHLITATGQRVTLRCSPRSGDLSVYWYQQSLDQGLQFLIQYYNGEERAKGNILERFSAQQFPDLHSELNLSSLELGDSALYFCASSASSGYTFGSGTRLTVV.

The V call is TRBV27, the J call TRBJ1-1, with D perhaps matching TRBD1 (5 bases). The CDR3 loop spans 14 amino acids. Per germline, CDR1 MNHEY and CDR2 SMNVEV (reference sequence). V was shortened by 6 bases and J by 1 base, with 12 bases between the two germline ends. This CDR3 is CASRPQGTNTEAFF. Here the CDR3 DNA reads TGTGCCAGCAGACCTCAGGGTACGAACACTGAAGCTTTCTTT.

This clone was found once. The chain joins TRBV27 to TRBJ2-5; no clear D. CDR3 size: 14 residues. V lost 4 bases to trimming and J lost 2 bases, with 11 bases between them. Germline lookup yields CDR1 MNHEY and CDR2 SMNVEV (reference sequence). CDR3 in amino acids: CASSSVSAQETQYF. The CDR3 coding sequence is TGTGCCAGCAGTTCTGTGTCGGCACAAGAGACCCAGTACTTC.